This TCR beta chain was observed in a study of CD8 T cells in ankylosing spondylitis. As the method for making TCR beta libraries, quantitative 5'-RACE with molecular barcodes was used. One entry per CDR3 protein results from TCRdb running MiXCR on the 5' RACE reads. The data hold under 85,000 distinct CDR3 sequences, with over 4% observed a single time. General observations from the study: Blood from ankylosing spondylitis patients appeared to carry a characteristic eight-variant TCR beta motif. Disease-linked clones reportedly concentrated significantly in matched ankylosing spondylitis synovial fluid.

This clonotype was seen many times. Its target is unknown. This CDR3 spans 19 amino acids. The sequence was obtained from a male donor with ankylosing spondylitis or in good health (not recorded which). V usage is TRBV21-1 and J usage is TRBJ2-7; TRBD2, the table's D call, was not compared with the DNA. TRBV21-1 is termed a pseudogene. Input material: blood, either unsorted or a sorted T cell fraction (not recorded which). For the CDR3, the DNA is TGTGCCAGCAGCAAAGCCGGGACTACGGAAGAACCTCTCTCCTACGAGCAGTACTTC. It translates to CASSKAGTTEEPLSYEQYF.